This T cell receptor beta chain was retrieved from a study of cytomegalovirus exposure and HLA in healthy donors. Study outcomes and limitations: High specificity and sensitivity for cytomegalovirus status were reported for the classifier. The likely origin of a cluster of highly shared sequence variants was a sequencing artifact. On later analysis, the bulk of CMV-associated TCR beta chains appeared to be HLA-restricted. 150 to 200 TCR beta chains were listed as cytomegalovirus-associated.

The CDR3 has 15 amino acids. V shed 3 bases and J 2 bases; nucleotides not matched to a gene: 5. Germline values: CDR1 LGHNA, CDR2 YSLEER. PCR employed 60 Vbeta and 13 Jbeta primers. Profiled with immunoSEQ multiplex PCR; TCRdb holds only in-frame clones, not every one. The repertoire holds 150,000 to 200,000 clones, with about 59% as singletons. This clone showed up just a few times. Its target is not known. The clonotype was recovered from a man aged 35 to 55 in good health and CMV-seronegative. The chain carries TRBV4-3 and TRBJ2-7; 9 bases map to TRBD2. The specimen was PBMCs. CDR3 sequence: CASSQTSGRPYEQYF. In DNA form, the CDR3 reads TGCGCCAGCAGCCAGACTAGCGGCCGACCCTACGAGCAGTACTTC.